This is a list of T cell receptor beta chains from one sample in a study of shared clonotypes between healthy human individuals. Libraries were prepared by immunoSEQ multiplex PCR; TCRdb keeps only in-frame clonotypes and omits some of them. The sample yields 2 million to 2.5 million clones, 93% seen once. Sequencing was carried out using naive CD4+ T cells from PBMCs. The receptors here all came from a man aged 18 to 35 in good health. Some clones in this sample may be carry-over from other donors' samples. The CDR3 runs from the conserved cysteine through the conserved F or W. Each record gives: D gene, J gene, V gene, clone size, CDR3 DNA, CDR3 protein. D genes are given only for firm matches. Rows give clone size only sometimes, using once, few, many, or a class for an expanded clone.

TRBD2,TRBJ2-3,TRBV5-1,.,TGCGCCAGCAGCTCGGGACTAGCGGGAGGCTCGGCGTATTTT,CASSSGLAGGSAYF
.,TRBJ1-2,TRBV28,.,TGTGCCAGCACCGGGGAATACTATGGCTACACCTTC,CASTGEYYGYTF
.,TRBJ2-2,TRBV5-1,few,TGCGCCAGCAGCCTATATGACGGCGCGGACGGGGAGCTGTTTTTT,CASSLYDGADGELFF
.,TRBJ2-7,TRBV2,.,TGTGCCAGCAGCCTATGGGGCAGCTACGAGCAGTACTTC,CASSLWGSYEQYF
TRBD2,TRBJ2-3,TRBV15,.,TGTGCCACCAGCCCCCCGGGGGGTATCACAGATACGCAGTATTTT,CATSPPGGITDTQYF
.,TRBJ1-5,TRBV19,.,TGTGCCAGTAGTCTCGAGGTCAGCAATCAGCCCCAGCATTTT,CASSLEVSNQPQHF
.,TRBJ2-3,TRBV10-3,.,TGTGCCATCAGTGAGCTTTTGGGCCCCACAGATACGCAGTATTTT,CAISELLGPTDTQYF
TRBD2,TRBJ2-1,TRBV6-4,.,TGTGCCAGCAGTGCGGGACTAGCGGCCCCCAATGAGCAGTTCTTC,CASSAGLAAPNEQFF
.,TRBJ2-5,TRBV6-5,.,TGTGCCAGCAGCCGGGTGGTTTGGGGGACTGAGACCCAGTACTTC,CASSRVVWGTETQYF
TRBD2,TRBJ2-3,TRBV25-1,.,TGTGCCAGCTCCGGACTAGCGGGACGGAGCACAGATACGCAGTATTTT,CASSGLAGRSTDTQYF
.,TRBJ1-3,TRBV6-5,.,TGTGCCAGCAGCGGACTAGTTGGAAACACCATATATTTT,CASSGLVGNTIYF
.,TRBJ2-3,TRBV9,.,TGTGCCAGCAGCGTAGATGCAGCGACCGGCACAGATACGCAGTATTTT,CASSVDAATGTDTQYF
.,TRBJ2-4,TRBV7-2,.,TGTGCCAGCAGCCGGGGGGCACTAGAGAACATTCAGTACTTC,CASSRGALENIQYF
TRBD1,TRBJ2-7,TRBV27,.,TGTGCCAGCAGCGGGACAGGCCTCTCCTACGAGCAGTACTTC,CASSGTGLSYEQYF
.,TRBJ2-5,TRBV15,.,TGTGCCACCAGCAGAGATTTAGGCAACCAAGAGACCCAGTACTTC,CATSRDLGNQETQYF
.,TRBJ2-1,TRBV11-2,.,TGTGCCAGCAGATATACAAGCAATGAGCAGTTCTTC,CASRYTSNEQFF
.,TRBJ1-4,TRBV7-3,few,TGTGCCAGCAGCTTAAAGGGGGACCAGTTGGATGAAAAACTGTTTTTT,CASSLKGDQLDEKLFF
TRBD1,TRBJ2-4,TRBV18,.,TGTGCCAGCTCACCGGACAGGGGTATGAACATTCAGTACTTC,CASSPDRGMNIQYF
.,TRBJ2-1,TRBV6-5,once,TGTGCCAGCAGTGGCAGGATCAGCTCCTACAATGAGCAGTTCTTC,CASSGRISSYNEQFF
.,TRBJ2-1,TRBV27,.,TGTGCCAGCAGTTTCTATAATGAGCAGTTCTTC,CASSFYNEQFF
TRBD1,TRBJ1-6,TRBV23-1,.,TGCGCCAGCAGTCAATCGGAGGGACAGGGGACCCACTTT,CASSQSEGQGTHF
TRBD2,TRBJ2-7,TRBV7-2,.,TGTGCCAGCAGCTTAGGACTTAGCGGGAGTACTTACGAGCAGTACTTC,CASSLGLSGSTYEQYF
TRBD1,TRBJ2-7,TRBV5-1,.,TGCGCCAGCAGCCCAATGACAGGGTCTCTCTACGAGCAGTACTTC,CASSPMTGSLYEQYF
.,TRBJ2-1,TRBV13,once,TGTGCCAGCAGCGCCCGTCCCGTAAATGAGCAGTTCTTC,CASSARPVNEQFF
TRBD1,TRBJ2-7,TRBV5-1,.,TGCGCCAGCAGCCTGGGACAGCCGAGCTCCTACGAGCAGTACTTC,CASSLGQPSSYEQYF
.,TRBJ2-7,TRBV13,.,TGTGCCAGCAGCGCGGCAGGGAGGGGGAAAGGGCAGTACTTC,CASSAAGRGKGQYF
.,TRBJ2-1,TRBV29-1,.,TGCAGCGTTGAGGGGGTTAGCTCCTACAATGAGCAGTTCTTC,CSVEGVSSYNEQFF
.,TRBJ2-5,TRBV7-9,.,TGTGCCAGCAGCCCCGGGACAAGCGGAGAGACCCAGTACTTC,CASSPGTSGETQYF
TRBD2,TRBJ2-7,TRBV5-1,.,TGCGCCAGCAGCCACAAGACTAGCGGGAACCACGAGCAGTACTTC,CASSHKTSGNHEQYF
.,TRBJ1-5,TRBV6-5,once,TGTGCCAGCAGTTACTCGACAAGGGAACAGCCCCAGCATTTT,CASSYSTREQPQHF
TRBD2,TRBJ2-1,TRBV5-1,.,TGCGCCAGCAGTGACAGCTTATTCCGCCGGGTGAGCGGGAGTCGGAATGAGCAGTTCTTC,CASSDSLFRRVSGSRNEQFF
.,TRBJ2-7,TRBV9,.,TGTGCCAGCAGCGCCGGAAGCTCCTACGAGCAGTACTTC,CASSAGSSYEQYF
.,TRBJ2-7,TRBV15,.,TGTGCCACCAGTTCAGCAGACGCCTCCTACGAGCAGTACTTC,CATSSADASYEQYF
.,TRBJ1-2,TRBV11-2,.,TGTGCCAGCAGCACACAACGGGACCGCTTCTATGGCTACACCTTC,CASSTQRDRFYGYTF
TRBD2,TRBJ2-2,TRBV4-3,.,TGCGCCAGCAGCCAAGTAACGGGAGGCCCCGGGGAGCTGTTTTTT,CASSQVTGGPGELFF
.,TRBJ2-1,TRBV6-1,.,TGTGCCAGCAGTGAAGGGCCTAGCGCATACTACAATGAGCAGTTCTTC,CASSEGPSAYYNEQFF
TRBD2,TRBJ2-1,TRBV9,.,TGTGCCAGCAGCGTAGTGACTAGCGGGTACTACAATGAGCAGTTCTTC,CASSVVTSGYYNEQFF
.,TRBJ1-1,TRBV10-3,once,TGTGCCATCCGGCGCGGGCAGGATGCACTGAACACTGAAGCTTTCTTT,CAIRRGQDALNTEAFF